The present T cell receptor (beta chain) was sequenced within a study of T cell clonality in common variable immunodeficiency. Study-wide points: The cause of increased CVID clonality remains unclear without subpopulation sequencing.

The table lists this clone with many counts. Its antigen is not identified. Most patients and controls had Caucasian heritage. Some clones are missing from TCRdb's copy, which holds only in-frame ones; the method was immunoSEQ multiplex PCR. This sample comprises 51,000 or so clones, none seen once only. Sequencing was performed on peripheral blood mononuclear cells. The clonotype comes from a person between 18 and 75 years old in good health.

The CDR3 bases that were read are TGCAGTGCTAGGGGACTAGCGGGGGCACAAGAGACC. Translating it yields CSARGLAGAQET. The entire CDR3 protein reads CSARGLAGAQETQYF. This chain joins TRBV20-1 and TRBJ2-5, with TRBD2 matching over 14 bases. The read finishes 3 residues shy of the CDR3 end, and the germline J gene is used to complete it. V lost 3 bases to trimming and J lost 2 bases; unmatched junction nucleotides: 2. CDR1 is DFQATT and CDR2 is SNEGSKA in the germline V gene (reference sequence). The CDR3 contains 15 residues.